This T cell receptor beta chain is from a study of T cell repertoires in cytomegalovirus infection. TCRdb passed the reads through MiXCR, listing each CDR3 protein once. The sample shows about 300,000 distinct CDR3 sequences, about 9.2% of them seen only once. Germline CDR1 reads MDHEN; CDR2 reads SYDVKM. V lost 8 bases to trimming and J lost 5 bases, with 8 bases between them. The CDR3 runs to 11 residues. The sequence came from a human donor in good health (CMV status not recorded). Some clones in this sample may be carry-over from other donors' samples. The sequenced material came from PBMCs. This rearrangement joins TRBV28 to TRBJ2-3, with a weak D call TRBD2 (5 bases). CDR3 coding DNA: TGTGCCAGCGGTACTAGAGATACGCAGTATTTT. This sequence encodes CASGTRDTQYF. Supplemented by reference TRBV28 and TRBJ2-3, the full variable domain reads DVKVTQSSRYLVKRTGEKVFLECVQDMDHENMFWYRQDPGLGLRLIYFSYDVKMKEKGDIPEGYSVSREKKERFSLILESASTNQTSMYLCASGTRDTQYFGPGTRLTVL.